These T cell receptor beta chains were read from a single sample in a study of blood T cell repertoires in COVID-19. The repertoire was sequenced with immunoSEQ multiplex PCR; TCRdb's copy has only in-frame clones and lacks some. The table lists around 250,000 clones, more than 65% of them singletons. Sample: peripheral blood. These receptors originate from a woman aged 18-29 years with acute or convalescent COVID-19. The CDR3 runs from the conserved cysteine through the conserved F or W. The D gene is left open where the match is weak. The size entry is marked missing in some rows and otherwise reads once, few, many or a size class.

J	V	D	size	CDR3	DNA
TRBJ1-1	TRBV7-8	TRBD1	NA	CASSLVGTGNTEAFF	TGTGCCAGCAGCTTAGTGGGGACAGGGAACACTGAAGCTTTCTTT
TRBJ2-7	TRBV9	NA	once	CASSVGTGAYEQYF	TGTGCCAGCAGCGTGGGGACGGGAGCCTACGAGCAGTACTTC
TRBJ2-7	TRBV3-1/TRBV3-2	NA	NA	CASSQASLDYEQYF	TGTGCCAGCAGCCAAGCTTCCCTAGACTACGAGCAGTACTTC
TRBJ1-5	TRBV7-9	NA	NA	CASSLEGDRRQPQHF	TGTGCCAGCAGCTTAGAGGGGGATAGGCGTCAGCCCCAGCATTTT
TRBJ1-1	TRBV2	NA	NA	CASRMTANTEAFF	TGTGCCAGCAGAATGACAGCGAACACTGAAGCTTTCTTT
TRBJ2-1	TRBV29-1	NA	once	CSVEWASMNEQFF	TGCAGCGTTGAATGGGCTAGCATGAATGAGCAGTTCTTC
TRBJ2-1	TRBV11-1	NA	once	CASSLAGGGLYNEQFF	TGTGCCAGCAGCTTAGCGGGTGGGGGACTCTACAATGAGCAGTTCTTC
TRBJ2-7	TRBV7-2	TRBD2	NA	CASSLVGTSGYYEQYF	TGTGCCAGCAGCTTAGTGGGGACTAGCGGTTACTACGAGCAGTACTTC
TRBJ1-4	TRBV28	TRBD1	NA	CASSFLGQGGEKLFF	TGTGCCAGCAGTTTCCTGGGACAGGGAGGGGAAAAACTGTTTTTT
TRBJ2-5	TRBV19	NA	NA	CASSIALVGGGRGETQYF	TGTGCCAGTAGTATAGCCCTCGTCGGGGGAGGCCGGGGGGAGACCCAGTACTTC
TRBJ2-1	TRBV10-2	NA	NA	CASSESVKSSYNEQFF	TGCGCCAGCAGTGAGTCGGTCAAGAGCTCCTACAATGAGCAGTTCTTC
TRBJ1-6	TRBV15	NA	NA	CATSMAEGRSPLHF	TGTGCCACCAGCATGGCGGAGGGTAGGTCACCCCTCCACTTT
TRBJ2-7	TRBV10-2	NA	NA	CASCESFAGSEQYF	TGCGCCAGCTGTGAGTCTTTTGCGGGAAGTGAGCAGTACTTC
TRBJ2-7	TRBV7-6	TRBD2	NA	CASSLASGGVGEQYF	TGTGCCAGCAGCTTAGCTAGCGGGGGTGTAGGCGAGCAGTACTTC
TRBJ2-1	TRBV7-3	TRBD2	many	CASSPRASGRRNEQFF	TGTGCCAGCAGCCCCCGTGCTAGCGGGAGGAGGAATGAGCAGTTCTTC
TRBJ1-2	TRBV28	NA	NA	CASSWTRYGYTF	TGTGCCAGCAGTTGGACACGCTATGGCTACACCTTC
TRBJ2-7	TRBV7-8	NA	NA	CASSYYRSHSYEQYF	TGTGCCAGCAGCTACTACAGGTCACACTCCTACGAGCAGTACTTC
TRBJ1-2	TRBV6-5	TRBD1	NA	CASSLQNTGVEGYTF	TGTGCCAGCAGTTTACAAAACACAGGGGTAGAAGGCTACACCTTC
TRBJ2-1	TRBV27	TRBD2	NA	CASSLFPGTSGSFLYNEQFF	TGTGCCAGCAGTTTATTTCCCGGGACTAGCGGGAGTTTCCTTTACAATGAGCAGTTCTTC
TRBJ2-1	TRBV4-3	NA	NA	CASSQDRQGNGGEQFF	TGCGCCAGCAGCCAAGATCGGCAGGGTAACGGGGGTGAGCAGTTCTTC
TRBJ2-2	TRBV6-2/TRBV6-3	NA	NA	CASSYPGTNTGELFF	TGTGCCAGCAGTTACCCCGGGACTAACACCGGGGAGCTGTTTTTT
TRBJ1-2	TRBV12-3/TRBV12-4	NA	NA	CASTQRTAYGYTF	TGTGCCAGCACCCAAAGGACAGCCTATGGCTACACCTTC
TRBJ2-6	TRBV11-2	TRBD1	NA	CASSRAGTGAFSGANVLTF	TGTGCCAGCAGCCGAGCCGGGACAGGGGCCTTCTCTGGGGCCAACGTCCTGACTTTC
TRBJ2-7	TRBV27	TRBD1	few	CASRGTDSYEQYF	TGTGCCAGCAGGGGGACAGATTCCTACGAGCAGTACTTC